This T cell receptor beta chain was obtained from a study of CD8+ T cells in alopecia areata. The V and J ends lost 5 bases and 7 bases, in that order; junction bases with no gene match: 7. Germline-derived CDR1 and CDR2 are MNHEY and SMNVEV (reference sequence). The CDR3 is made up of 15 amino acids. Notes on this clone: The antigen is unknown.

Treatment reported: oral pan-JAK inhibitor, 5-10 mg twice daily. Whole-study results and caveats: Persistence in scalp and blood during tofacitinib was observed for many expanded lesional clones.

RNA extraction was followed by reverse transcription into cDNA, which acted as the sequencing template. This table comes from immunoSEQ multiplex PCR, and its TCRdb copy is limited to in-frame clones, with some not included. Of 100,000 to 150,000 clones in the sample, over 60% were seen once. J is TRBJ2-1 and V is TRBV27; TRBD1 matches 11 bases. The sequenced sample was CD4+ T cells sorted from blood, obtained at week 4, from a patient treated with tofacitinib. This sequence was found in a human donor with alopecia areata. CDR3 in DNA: TGTGCCAGCAGTCCTCGGACAGGGGGCGCAAATGAGCAGTTCTTC. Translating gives CASSPRTGGANEQFF.